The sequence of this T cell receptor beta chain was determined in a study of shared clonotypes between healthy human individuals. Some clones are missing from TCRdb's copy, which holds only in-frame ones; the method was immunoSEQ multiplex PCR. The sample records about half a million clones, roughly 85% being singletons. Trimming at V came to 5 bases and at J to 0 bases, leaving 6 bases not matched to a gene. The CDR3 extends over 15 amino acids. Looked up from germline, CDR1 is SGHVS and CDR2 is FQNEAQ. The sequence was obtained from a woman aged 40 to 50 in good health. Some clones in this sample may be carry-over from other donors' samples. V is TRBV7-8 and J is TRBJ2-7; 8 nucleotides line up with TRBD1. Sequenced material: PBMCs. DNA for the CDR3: TGTGCCAGCAGCCAATCGACAGGGGTCTCCTACGAGCAGTACTTC. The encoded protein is CASSQSTGVSYEQYF. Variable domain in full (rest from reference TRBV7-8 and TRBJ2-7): GAGVSQSPRYKVAKRGQDVALRCDPISGHVSLFWYQQALGQGPEFLTYFQNEAQLDKSGLPSDRFFAERPEGSVSTLKIQRTQQEDSAVYLCASSQSTGVSYEQYFGPGTRLTVT.